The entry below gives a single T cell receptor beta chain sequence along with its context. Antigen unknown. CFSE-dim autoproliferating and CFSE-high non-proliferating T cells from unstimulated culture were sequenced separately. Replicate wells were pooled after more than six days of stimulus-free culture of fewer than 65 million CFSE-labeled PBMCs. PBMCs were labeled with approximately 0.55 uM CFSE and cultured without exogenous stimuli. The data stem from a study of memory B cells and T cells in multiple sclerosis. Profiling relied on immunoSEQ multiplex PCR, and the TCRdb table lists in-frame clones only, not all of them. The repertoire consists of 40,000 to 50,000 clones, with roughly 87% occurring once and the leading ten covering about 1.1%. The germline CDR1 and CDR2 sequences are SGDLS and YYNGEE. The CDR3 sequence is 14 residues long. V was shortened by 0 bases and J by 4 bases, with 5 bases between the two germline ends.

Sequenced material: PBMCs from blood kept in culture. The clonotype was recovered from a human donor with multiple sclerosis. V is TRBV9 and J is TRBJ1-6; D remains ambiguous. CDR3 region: CASSVGEYNSPLHF. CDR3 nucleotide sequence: TGTGCCAGCAGCGTAGGGGAGTATAATTCACCCCTCCACTTT. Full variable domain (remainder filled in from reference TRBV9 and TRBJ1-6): DSGVTQTPKHLITATGQRVTLRCSPRSGDLSVYWYQQSLDQGLQFLIQYYNGEERAKGNILERFSAQQFPDLHSELNLSSLELGDSALYFCASSVGEYNSPLHFGNGTRLTVT.